The 22 T cell receptor beta chains below were found in one sample sequenced in a study of CD8 T cells in ankylosing spondylitis. Study outcomes and limitations: A motif in TCR beta, a set of roughly 8 highly homologous variants, appeared characteristic of ankylosing spondylitis blood.

These receptors have no known antigen. MiXCR was run by TCRdb on the 5' RACE reads, yielding one entry per CDR3 protein. The sample shows around 770,000 distinct CDR3 sequences, roughly 12% of them seen only once. Sequencing input: blood, either unsorted or a sorted T cell fraction (not recorded which). The origin of the receptors is a male donor with ankylosing spondylitis.

For this clonotype: One end of the junction fails to match germline, which may point to a read error. V and J are TRBV20-1 and TRBJ2-3; D gene ambiguous. Germline CDR1 and CDR2: DFQATT and SNEGSKA (reference sequence). The CDR3 has 14 amino acids. The CDR3 DNA sequence: TGCAGTGCTCGAGACCTACTTAATTCAGATACGCAGTATTTT. This gives the protein CSARDLLNSDTQYF.

This clonotype was detected only a few times. The chain has TRBV7-9 and TRBJ2-1; D is possibly TRBD2 (5 bases). V was trimmed by 8 bases and J by 8 bases, leaving 13 bases between them. Germline CDR1 and CDR2: SEHNR and FQNEAQ (reference sequence). CDR3 size: 12 residues. In DNA form, the CDR3 reads TGTGCCAGCGGAGGTTGGGTCTATGAGCAGTTCTTC. Encoded protein: CASGGWVYEQFF.

This clonotype was found once. The chain links TRBV9 to TRBJ2-3; maybe TRBD1 (6 bases). Trimming removed 1 base at V and 1 base at J, with 13 bases between. The CDR3 consists of 16 residues. Germline CDR1 is SGDLS and CDR2 is YYNGEE. Here the CDR3 reads CASSVRTGRGTDTQYF. The CDR3 bases are TGTGCCAGCAGCGTACGTACAGGGAGAGGCACAGATACGCAGTATTTT.

This clonotype was counted ten times or more. The rearrangement uses TRBV29-1 and TRBJ2-3, with TRBD2 identical over 9 bases. This CDR3 is built from 15 residues. The germline gives CDR1 SQVTM, CDR2 ANQGSEA. The V segment lost 2 bases and the J segment 5 bases; nucleotides outside the gene matches: 8. The CDR3 protein is CSVELGGGARDTQYF. The CDR3 region has the DNA TGCAGCGTTGAATTAGGCGGGGGGGCCCGAGATACGCAGTATTTT.

This clonotype has only a few counts. The genes are TRBV9 and TRBJ1-1, with no clear D. The CDR3 has 13 residues. The ends were cut back, 3 bases at V and 7 bases at J, with 13 bases in the middle. Germline V gives CDR1 SGDLS, CDR2 YYNGEE. The CDR3 sequence: CASSGLSSHEAFF. CDR3 DNA sequence: TGTGCCAGCAGCGGATTAAGTTCACATGAAGCTTTCTTT.

There are a few counts of this clonotype. The V call is TRBV27, the J call TRBJ1-4; TRBD1 aligns across 10 bases. The ends lost 4 bases at V and 8 bases at J; junction bases unmatched: 10. From germline, CDR1 is MNHEY and CDR2 SMNVEV (reference sequence). This CDR3 is built from 16 residues. CDR3: CASSSYLGTGVEKLFF. CDR3 nucleotides: TGTGCCAGCAGTTCCTACTTAGGGACAGGGGTGGAAAAACTGTTTTTT.

A few counts support this clonotype. The CDR3 sequence: CASSLDRDIVTEAFF. The CDR3 nucleotides read TGTGCCAGCAGCTTAGATAGGGATATTGTCACTGAAGCTTTCTTT. The chain carries TRBV7-8 and TRBJ1-1; D is unresolved. The V gene's germline CDR1 is SGHVS and CDR2 FQNEAQ. The CDR3 is 15 amino acids. Trimming cost V 1 base and J 4 bases, with 13 bases left between them.

This clonotype was seen many times. The rearrangement uses TRBV20-1 and TRBJ1-1; 11 bases are shared with TRBD1. Germline V lookup: CDR1 DFQATT, CDR2 SNEGSKA (reference sequence). This CDR3 has 15 residues. V lost 3 bases to trimming and J lost 3 bases; unmatched junction nucleotides: 6. The CDR3 sequence: CSARDRGRGDTEAFF. In DNA, the CDR3 is TGCAGTGCTAGGGACAGGGGGCGGGGGGACACTGAAGCTTTCTTT.

The chain combines TRBV6-2 or TRBV6-3 with TRBJ1-5; TRBD1 matches 8 bases. V shed 4 bases, J shed 3 bases, and the junction held 8 bases outside the gene matches. There are 16 residues in the CDR3. CDR1 MNHEY and CDR2 SVGEGT come from the germline V gene. This CDR3 is CASSSGGAGVNQPQHF. The CDR3 bases are TGTGCCAGCAGTTCAGGGGGCGCCGGTGTCAATCAGCCCCAGCATTTT.

This clonotype came up a few times. The V call is TRBV27, the J call TRBJ1-1; no clear D. This CDR3 comprises 13 residues. Germline V gene data show CDR1 as MNHEY and CDR2 as SMNVEV (reference sequence). Trimming shortened V by 9 bases and J by 1 base, and 12 bases separated the two germline ends. Here the CDR3 reads CASSEARNTEAFF. The CDR3 DNA is TGTGCCAGTTCTGAGGCGCGGAACACTGAAGCTTTCTTT.

This clonotype was picked up many times. V usage is TRBV4-3 and J usage is TRBJ1-1, with no clear D. CDR3 length: 14 amino acids. Germline loops: CDR1 LGHNA, CDR2 YSLEER. The V gene lost 0 bases and the J gene lost 2 bases, with 7 bases spanning the gap. CDR3 sequence reads: CASSQDLRNTEAFF. CDR3 in DNA: TGCGCCAGCAGCCAAGACCTACGAAACACTGAAGCTTTCTTT.

This clonotype was recorded many times. J is TRBJ2-5 and V is TRBV20-1; D remains unclear. CDR3 length: 10 amino acids. Germline V CDR1 and CDR2: DFQATT, SNEGSKA (reference sequence). The germline V and J ends were trimmed by 5 bases and 1 base, with 2 bases remaining between them. The CDR3 DNA reads as TGCAGTGCTGCCCAAGAGACCCAGTACTTC. Translated: CSAAQETQYF.

This clonotype was recorded a few times. This chain connects TRBV7-9 to TRBJ2-2; unclear D gene. The CDR3 spans 14 residues. Germline V gene lookup returns CDR1 SEHNR and CDR2 FQNEAQ (reference sequence). V was cut by 5 bases and J by 2 bases, with 9 bases left in between. CDR3 DNA: TGTGCCAGCAGCCCTAATTCCAACACCGGGGAGCTGTTTTTT. It encodes CASSPNSNTGELFF.

This clonotype has only a few counts. The genes are TRBV5-1 and TRBJ2-3; D gene uncertain. The CDR3 is 14 amino acids. The ends were cut back, 1 base at V and 1 base at J, with 7 bases in the middle. Germline assignment: CDR1 SGHRS and CDR2 YFSETQ. The CDR3 protein is CASSLPAGTDTQYF. The CDR3 nucleotides read TGCGCCAGCAGCTTGCCCGCCGGCACAGATACGCAGTATTTT.

The chain joins TRBV12-3 or TRBV12-4 to TRBJ2-1, with 9 bases matching TRBD2. V trimming: 3 bases; J trimming: 10 bases; junction bases outside the gene matches: 10. The length of the CDR3 is 15 residues. The CDR3 protein is CASSFRSGSLKEQFF. CDR3 DNA sequence: TGTGCCAGCAGTTTTCGTAGCGGGAGCTTAAAGGAGCAGTTCTTC.

The gene calls are TRBV4-2 and TRBJ1-6; D remains unclear. Trimming pared 0 bases from V and 8 bases from J, leaving 14 bases between. Germline assignment: CDR1 LGHNA and CDR2 YNFKEQ. This CDR3 has 16 amino acids. In nucleotides, the CDR3 is TGTGCCAGCAGCCAAGAGGCGAGACCAGGTTATTCACCCCTCCACTTT. It translates to CASSQEARPGYSPLHF.

In this sample, this clonotype turned up a few times. This rearrangement joins TRBV20-1 to TRBJ2-1, with D maybe TRBD2 (5 bases). The CDR3 contains 13 residues. The germline gives CDR1 DFQATT, CDR2 SNEGSKA (reference sequence). Trimming removed 5 bases from V and 1 base from J, with 9 bases in between. The CDR3 nucleotides are TGCAGTGCTCCCCCGGGATCCTACAATGAGCAGTTCTTC. Its translation is CSAPPGSYNEQFF.

This clonotype was recorded many times. The gene calls are TRBV11-2 and TRBJ2-5; 7 nucleotides agree with TRBD1. Germline values: CDR1 SGHAT, CDR2 FQNNGV. The trim removed 5 bases at V and 4 bases at J, leaving 13 bases unmatched. The CDR3 contains 16 residues. Here the CDR3 reads CASSPRTGRTSETQYF. Here the CDR3 DNA reads TGTGCCAGCAGCCCAAGGACAGGTAGAACGTCAGAGACCCAGTACTTC.

The CDR3 reads CASSFDREYGYTF. The CDR3 nucleotides read TGTGCCAGCAGCTTCGACAGGGAATATGGCTACACCTTC. The chain links TRBV7-2 to TRBJ1-2, with 7 nucleotides matching TRBD1. V trimming: 3 bases; J trimming: 5 bases; junction bases outside the gene matches: 3. The CDR3 has 13 amino acids. Germline V lookup: CDR1 SGHTA, CDR2 FQGNSA.

This clonotype was recorded a few times. The CDR3 is CASSISSANYGYTF. For the CDR3, the DNA is TGTGCCAGTAGTATATCTTCAGCGAACTATGGCTACACCTTC. V is TRBV19 and J is TRBJ1-2, with D hard to call. There are 14 residues in the CDR3. The germline V gene encodes CDR1 LNHDA and CDR2 SQIVND (reference sequence). The V end lost 2 bases, the J end lost 2 bases, and 9 bases lay between the germline ends.

V is TRBV5-1 and J is TRBJ1-1, with D perhaps TRBD1 (5 bases). Trimming pared 0 bases from V and 1 base from J, leaving 13 bases between. The germline CDR1 and CDR2 sequences are SGHRS and YFSETQ. This CDR3 region has 16 residues. DNA of the CDR3: TGCGCCAGCAGCTTGGGTGGAGGGACCTCGAACACTGAAGCTTTCTTT. This sequence encodes CASSLGGGTSNTEAFF.

CDR3 coding DNA: TGTGCCATCAGCCCGACTGACTTGAAAGGGGCCAACGTCCTGACTTTC. This sequence encodes CAISPTDLKGANVLTF. This chain connects TRBV10-3 to TRBJ2-6, with no clear D. The CDR3 has 16 amino acids. Looked up from germline, CDR1 is ENHRY and CDR2 is SYGVKD. V was trimmed by 6 bases and J by 4 bases, leaving 16 bases between them.